The following is a T cell receptor beta chain sequence with its context. Its antigen target is currently unknown. No base quality values were provided; no much bigger clone lies one nucleotide off. This entry comes from a study of blood T cell repertoires in COVID-19 (TCRdb year 2020). The study in broad terms: The collaborator samples originated in the United States, Italy and Spain and spanned the acute and convalescent phases of COVID-19. The samples were drawn from two sources: the first 160 participants of the ongoing ImmuneRACE study, and 950 to 1,500 subjects contributed by 6 global collaborators. The dataset comprised deeply sampled blood TCRbeta repertoires from subjects exposed to, actively infected with, or recovered from COVID-19. The material from the prospective study consisted of cDNA or gDNA derived from T cells, B-cell-depleted T cells, or PBMCs. The sample metadata nearly always contained a de-identified subject ID, COVID-19 status, age in years and sex. Where available, HLA class I and class II types were obtained from metadata supplied by the sample provider rather than from assay-based typing. The repertoires were released in a freely available public database meant as a resource for research on the immune response to SARS-CoV-2.

CDR1 and CDR2 are drawn from the germline V gene (reference sequence): LGHDT, YNNKEL. Spanning cysteine to phenylalanine, the CDR3 consists of 14 amino acids. Only the CDR3 DNA is retained, 42 bases long and in frame from the first base. V is cut by 3 bases and J by 4 bases, and the space between the germline ends is 10 bases. Participants in the prospective study were enrolled through a virtual design, were aged 18 to 89 years, and lived in approximately 25 United States geographic areas. In the prospective study, participants were assigned to cohorts based on the clinical history participants reported in a screening survey and a study questionnaire. Exposed participants had been in contact, within 2 weeks of entering the study, with a person who had a PCR-confirmed or clinician-diagnosed case of COVID-19. Mobile phlebotomists in the prospective study collected whole blood, serum and a nasopharyngeal or oropharyngeal swab from every participant. Over an approximately 2-month period, participants in the prospective study had the option of providing additional blood draws and questionnaires. Blood samples from the prospective study were shipped frozen or at room temperature prior to DNA extraction.

What the study reported, not specific to this receptor: The amount of clinical and demographic metadata varied by source and participant and was provided uncurated.

TCRbeta CDR3 regions were amplified from genomic DNA by means of the immunoSEQ Assay, a bias-controlled multiplex PCR. In the paper's pipeline: Nucleated cell counts per sample were estimated from amplification of reference gene primers within the assay. To quantify the absolute abundance of each unique TCRbeta CDR3 rearrangement, sequence reads were collapsed and filtered. For each sample, productive Simpson clonality was calculated as the square root of Simpson's diversity index over productive rearrangements. Held by TCRdb, this immuneACCESS table contains in-frame sequences only and omits some clones. Under half of the omission traces to an unresolved V gene where checked; the cause of the rest is unknown. V and J calls and clone size are as listed in that table; D and trimming were resolved from the DNA. The sample table records approximately 340,000 clones; about 89% of these occur just once. The top ten clones comprise around 0.86% of the sample.

The sample consisted of PBMCs or T cells enriched from blood (not recorded which). The sequence links TRBV3-1 (or the pseudogene TRBV3-2) to TRBJ2-1; 5 matching bases give a weak D call of TRBD1. The TCR originated in a woman aged 40 to 50 who had been exposed to COVID-19. In nucleotide form, the sequence is TGTGCCAGCAGCCAGGATACAGGTTACAATGAGCAGTTCTTC. Its amino acids are CASSQDTGYNEQFF.